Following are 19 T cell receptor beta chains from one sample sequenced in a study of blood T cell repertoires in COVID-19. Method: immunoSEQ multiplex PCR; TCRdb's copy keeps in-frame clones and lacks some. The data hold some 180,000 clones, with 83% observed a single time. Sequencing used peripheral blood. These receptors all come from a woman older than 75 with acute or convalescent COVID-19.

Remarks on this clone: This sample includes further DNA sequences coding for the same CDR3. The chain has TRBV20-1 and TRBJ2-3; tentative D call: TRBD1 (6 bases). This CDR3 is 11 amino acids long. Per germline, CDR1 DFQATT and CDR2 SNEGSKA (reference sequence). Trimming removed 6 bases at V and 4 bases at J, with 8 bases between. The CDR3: CSAEGADTQYF. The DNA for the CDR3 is TGCAGTGCAGAGGGGGCAGATACGCAGTATTTT.

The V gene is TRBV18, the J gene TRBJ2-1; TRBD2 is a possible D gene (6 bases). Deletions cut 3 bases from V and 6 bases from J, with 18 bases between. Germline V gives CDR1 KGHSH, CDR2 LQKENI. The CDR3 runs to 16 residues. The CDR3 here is CASSPLAGSPFNEQFF. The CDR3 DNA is TGTGCCAGCTCACCGCTAGCCGGGAGTCCTTTCAATGAGCAGTTCTTC.

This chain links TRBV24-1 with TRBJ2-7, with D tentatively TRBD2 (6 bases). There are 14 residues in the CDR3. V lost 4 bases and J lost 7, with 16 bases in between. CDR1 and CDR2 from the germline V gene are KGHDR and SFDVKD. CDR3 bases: TGTGCCACCAGTGAAGCAGGGAGGTTGAGGGAGCAGTACTTC. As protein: CATSEAGRLREQYF.

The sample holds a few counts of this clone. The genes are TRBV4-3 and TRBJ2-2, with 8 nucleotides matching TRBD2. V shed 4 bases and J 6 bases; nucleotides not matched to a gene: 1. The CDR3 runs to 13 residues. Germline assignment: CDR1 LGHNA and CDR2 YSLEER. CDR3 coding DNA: TGCGCCAGCAGCCTCGGGGGGGCCGGGGAGCTGTTTTTT. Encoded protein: CASSLGGAGELFF.

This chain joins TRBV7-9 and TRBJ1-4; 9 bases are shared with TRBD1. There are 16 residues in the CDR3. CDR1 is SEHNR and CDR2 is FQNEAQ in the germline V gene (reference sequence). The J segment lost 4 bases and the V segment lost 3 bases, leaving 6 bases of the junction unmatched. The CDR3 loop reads CASSFGQGIGNEKLFF. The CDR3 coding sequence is TGTGCCAGCAGCTTCGGACAGGGGATAGGTAATGAAAAACTGTTTTTT.

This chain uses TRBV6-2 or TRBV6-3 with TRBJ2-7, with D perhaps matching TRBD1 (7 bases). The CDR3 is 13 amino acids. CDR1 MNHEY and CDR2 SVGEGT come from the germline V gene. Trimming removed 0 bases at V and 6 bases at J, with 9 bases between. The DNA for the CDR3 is TGTGCCAGCAGTTACTCTCAGGGGGGCGAGCAGTACTTC. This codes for CASSYSQGGEQYF.

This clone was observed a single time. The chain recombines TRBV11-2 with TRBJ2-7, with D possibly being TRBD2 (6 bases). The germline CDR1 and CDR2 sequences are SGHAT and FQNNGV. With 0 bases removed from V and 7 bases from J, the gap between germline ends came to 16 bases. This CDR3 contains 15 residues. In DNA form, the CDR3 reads TGTGCCAGCAGCTTAGACCGGGAGAGCGCAGGGGAGCAGTACTTC. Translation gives CASSLDRESAGEQYF.

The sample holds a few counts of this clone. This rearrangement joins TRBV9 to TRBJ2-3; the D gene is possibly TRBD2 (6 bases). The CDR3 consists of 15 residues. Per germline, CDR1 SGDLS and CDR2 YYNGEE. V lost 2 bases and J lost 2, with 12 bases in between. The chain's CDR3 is CASSVTGTFTDTQYF. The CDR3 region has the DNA TGTGCCAGCAGCGTCACCGGGACTTTCACAGATACGCAGTATTTT. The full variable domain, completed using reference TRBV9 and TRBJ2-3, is DSGVTQTPKHLITATGQRVTLRCSPRSGDLSVYWYQQSLDQGLQFLIQYYNGEERAKGNILERFSAQQFPDLHSELNLSSLELGDSALYFCASSVTGTFTDTQYFGPGTRLTVL.

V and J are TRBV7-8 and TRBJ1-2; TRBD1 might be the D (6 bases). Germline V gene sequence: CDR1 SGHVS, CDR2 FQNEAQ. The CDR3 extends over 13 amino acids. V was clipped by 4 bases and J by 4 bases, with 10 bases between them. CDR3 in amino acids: CASSWGQFYGYTF. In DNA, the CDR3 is TGTGCCAGCAGCTGGGGGCAGTTCTATGGCTACACCTTC. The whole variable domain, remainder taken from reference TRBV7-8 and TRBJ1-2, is GAGVSQSPRYKVAKRGQDVALRCDPISGHVSLFWYQQALGQGPEFLTYFQNEAQLDKSGLPSDRFFAERPEGSVSTLKIQRTQQEDSAVYLCASSWGQFYGYTFGSGTRLTVV.

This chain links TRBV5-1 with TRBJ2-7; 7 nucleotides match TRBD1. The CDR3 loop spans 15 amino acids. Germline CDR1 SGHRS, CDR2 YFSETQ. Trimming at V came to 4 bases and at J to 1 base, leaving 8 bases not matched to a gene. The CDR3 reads CASSQLGTASYEQYF. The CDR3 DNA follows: TGCGCCAGCAGCCAGCTCGGGACAGCGTCCTACGAGCAGTACTTC.

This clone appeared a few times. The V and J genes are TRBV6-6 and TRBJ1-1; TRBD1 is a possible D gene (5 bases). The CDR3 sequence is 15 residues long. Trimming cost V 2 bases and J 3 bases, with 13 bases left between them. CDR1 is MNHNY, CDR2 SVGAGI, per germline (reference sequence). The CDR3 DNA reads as TGTGCCAGCAGTTACAGGGGCCTTTTTTACACTGAAGCTTTCTTT. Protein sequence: CASSYRGLFYTEAFF.

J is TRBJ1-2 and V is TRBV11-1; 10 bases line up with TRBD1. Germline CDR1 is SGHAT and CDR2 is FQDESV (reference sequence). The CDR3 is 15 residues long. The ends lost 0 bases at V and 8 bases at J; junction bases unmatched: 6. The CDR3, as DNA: TGTGCCAGCAGCTTAGCGACAGGGGGCCAAGGAGGCTACACCTTC. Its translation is CASSLATGGQGGYTF. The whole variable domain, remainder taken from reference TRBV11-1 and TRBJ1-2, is EAEVAQSPRYKITEKSQAVAFWCDPISGHATLYWYRQILGQGPELLVQFQDESVVDDSQLPKDRFSAERLKGVDSTLKIQPAELGDSAMYLCASSLATGGQGGYTFGSGTRLTVV.

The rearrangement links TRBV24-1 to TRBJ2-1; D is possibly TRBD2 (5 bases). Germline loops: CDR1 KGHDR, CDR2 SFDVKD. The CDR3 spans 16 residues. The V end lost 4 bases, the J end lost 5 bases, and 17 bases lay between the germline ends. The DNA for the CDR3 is TGTGCCACCAGTGACGATAAAGCGGAGAGTAACAATGAGCAGTTCTTC. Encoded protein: CATSDDKAESNNEQFF.

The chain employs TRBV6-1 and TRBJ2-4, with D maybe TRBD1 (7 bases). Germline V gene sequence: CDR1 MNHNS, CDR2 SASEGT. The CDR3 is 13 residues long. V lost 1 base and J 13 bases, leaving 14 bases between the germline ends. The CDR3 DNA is TGTGCCAGCAGTGAAGGGGGGGACAGTTCACAGTACTTC. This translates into CASSEGGDSSQYF.

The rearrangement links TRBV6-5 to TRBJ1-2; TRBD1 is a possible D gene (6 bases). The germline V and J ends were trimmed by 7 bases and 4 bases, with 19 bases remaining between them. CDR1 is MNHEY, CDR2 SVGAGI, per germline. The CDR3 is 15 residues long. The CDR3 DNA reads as TGTGCCAGCACCCAAGAAGGGGGTCGGGTCTATGGCTACACCTTC. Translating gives CASTQEGGRVYGYTF.

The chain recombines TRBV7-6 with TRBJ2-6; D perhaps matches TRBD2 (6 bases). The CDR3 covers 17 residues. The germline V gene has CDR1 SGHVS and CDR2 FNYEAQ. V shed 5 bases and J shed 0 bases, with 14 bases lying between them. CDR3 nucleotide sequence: TGTGCCAGCAGCCGGGGACTGAGGAGCTCTGGGGCCAACGTCCTGACTTTC. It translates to CASSRGLRSSGANVLTF.

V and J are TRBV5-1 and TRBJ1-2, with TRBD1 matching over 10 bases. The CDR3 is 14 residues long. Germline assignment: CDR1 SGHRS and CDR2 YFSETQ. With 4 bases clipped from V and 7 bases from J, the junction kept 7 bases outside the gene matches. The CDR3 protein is CASSARQGASGYTF. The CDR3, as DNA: TGCGCCAGCAGCGCCCGACAGGGGGCGAGTGGCTACACCTTC.

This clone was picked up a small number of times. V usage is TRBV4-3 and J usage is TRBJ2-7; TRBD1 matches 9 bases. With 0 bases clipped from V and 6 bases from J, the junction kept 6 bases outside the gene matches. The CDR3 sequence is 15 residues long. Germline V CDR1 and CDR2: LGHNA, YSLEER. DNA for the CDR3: TGCGCCAGCAGCCAAGATGGGACAGGGTTGAGCGAGCAGTACTTC. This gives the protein CASSQDGTGLSEQYF.

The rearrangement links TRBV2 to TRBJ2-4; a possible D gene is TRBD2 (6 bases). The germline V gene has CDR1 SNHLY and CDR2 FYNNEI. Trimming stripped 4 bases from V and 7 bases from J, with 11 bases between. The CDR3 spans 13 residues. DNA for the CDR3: TGTGCCAGCAGTGGGATTGGGGGGAACATTCAGTACTTC. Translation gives CASSGIGGNIQYF.